The clone carrying this T cell receptor beta chain was found many times. The data stem from a study of T-cell reconstitution after alpha-beta-depleted transplantation in children. CDR3 size: 17 residues. V was trimmed by 0 bases and J by 0 bases, leaving 15 bases between them. Germline V gives CDR1 DFQATT, CDR2 SNEGSKA (reference sequence). Unique molecular identifiers were incorporated during preparation of the TCRbeta library. MiXCR was run by TCRdb on the PCR reads, yielding one entry per CDR3 protein. The sample gives almost 400,000 distinct CDR3 sequences, 20% of which show up once; around 3.9% is in the top ten.

This TCR came from a human donor who donated a stem cell graft to a child with acute myeloid leukemia. The specimen was PBMCs from the stem cell graft donor, collected from the stem cell graft. The genes are TRBV20-1 and TRBJ2-1; no clear D gene. CDR3 coding DNA: TGCAGTGCTAGAGATTTCTTCCGCGCTGACTCCTACAATGAGCAGTTCTTC. Its protein is CSARDFFRADSYNEQFF.